A single sample is the source of the 30 T cell receptor beta chains below, sequenced in a study of blood T cell repertoires in COVID-19. The assay was immunoSEQ multiplex PCR, and TCRdb's table has in-frame clones only and misses some. This table holds 200,000 to 250,000 clones, around 83% found once. Sequencing was performed on peripheral blood. The receptors here all came from a man aged 50 to 59 with active or convalescent COVID-19.

This clone appeared a single time. The chain joins TRBV5-4 to TRBJ2-1, with a tentative D call TRBD2 (6 bases). Germline CDR1 and CDR2: SGHNT and YYREEE (reference sequence). Trimming removed 4 bases at V and 9 bases at J, with 20 bases between. This CDR3 has 15 residues. CDR3 amino acids: CASSAELRGGGEQFF. In DNA form, the CDR3 reads TGTGCCAGCAGCGCCGAGCTGAGGGGAGGAGGTGAGCAGTTCTTC.

This clone was counted between two and nine times. J is TRBJ2-1 and V is TRBV5-1, with a tentative D call TRBD1 (6 bases). This CDR3 contains 14 residues. CDR1 and CDR2 from the germline V gene are SGHRS and YFSETQ. The ends were cut back, 6 bases at V and 0 bases at J, with 10 bases in the middle. CDR3 residues: CASMTGGSYNEQFF. In DNA, the CDR3 is TGCGCCAGCATGACAGGAGGCTCCTACAATGAGCAGTTCTTC.

This clone was seen only a few times. The chain has TRBV10-2 and TRBJ2-5; D unresolved. There are 13 residues in the CDR3. Germline V lookup: CDR1 WSHSY, CDR2 SAAADI. V was shortened by 2 bases and J by 2 bases, with 6 bases between the two germline ends. The CDR3 spells CASSEGSQETQYF. As DNA, the CDR3 is TGCGCCAGCAGTGAGGGCAGTCAAGAGACCCAGTACTTC.

The chain recombines TRBV20-1 with TRBJ2-7; 7 positions agree with TRBD2. There are 13 residues in the CDR3. From germline, CDR1 is DFQATT and CDR2 SNEGSKA (reference sequence). V lost 3 bases, J lost 3 bases, and 5 bases stayed unmatched. The CDR3 DNA reads as TGCAGTGCTAGTGCTAGCGGCGGCTACGAGCAGTACTTC. This codes for CSASASGGYEQYF.

The V gene is TRBV7-2, the J gene TRBJ1-1, with D hard to call. The CDR3 has 12 residues. The germline CDR1 and CDR2 sequences are SGHTA and FQGNSA. Trimming pared 4 bases from V and 8 bases from J, leaving 11 bases between. The CDR3 bases are TGTGCCAGCAGCTCTGGGGAGCCCGAAGCTTTCTTT. Translating gives CASSSGEPEAFF. The full variable domain, in which reference TRBV7-2 and TRBJ1-1 provide the parts outside the CDR3, is GAGVSQSPSNKVTEKGKDVELRCDPISGHTALYWYRQSLGQGLEFLIYFQGNSAPDKSGLPSDRFSAERTGGSVSTLTIQRTQQEDSAVYLCASSSGEPEAFFGQGTRLTVV.

The rearrangement uses TRBV19 and TRBJ1-1; 7 bases are a match to TRBD1. V lost 7 bases, J lost 0 bases, and 8 bases stayed unmatched. The CDR3 spans 15 residues. Germline V gene lookup returns CDR1 LNHDA and CDR2 SQIVND (reference sequence). The CDR3 spells CASNPAGGMNTEAFF. The CDR3 DNA follows: TGTGCCAGTAACCCAGCAGGGGGGATGAACACTGAAGCTTTCTTT.

The CDR3 DNA reads as TGCGCCAGCAGCTTCACAGGAGTCCACCACGAGCAGTACTTC. It specifies CASSFTGVHHEQYF. The chain has TRBV5-1 and TRBJ2-7; tentatively, D is TRBD1 (5 bases). V was clipped by 2 bases and J by 5 bases, with 14 bases between them. Germline CDR1 reads SGHRS; CDR2 reads YFSETQ. CDR3 size: 14 residues.

CDR3 protein: CASSLRGGEQYGYTF. CDR3 DNA: TGCGCCAGCAGCCTGAGAGGAGGGGAGCAGTATGGCTACACCTTC. The chain couples TRBV4-1 to TRBJ1-2, with D perhaps matching TRBD1 (5 bases). Germline-derived CDR1 and CDR2 are MGHRA and YSYEKL. Trimming left V 4 bases short and J 5 bases short, with 17 bases between. The CDR3 has 15 residues.

The chain joins TRBV7-6 to TRBJ2-1, with D hard to call. Germline values: CDR1 SGHVS, CDR2 FNYEAQ. V was pared by 1 base and J by 5 bases, with 12 bases between. This CDR3 is 15 amino acids long. This CDR3 reads CASSLDYPLNNEQFF. In DNA, the CDR3 is TGTGCCAGCAGCTTAGACTATCCCCTTAACAATGAGCAGTTCTTC. Supplemented by reference TRBV7-6 and TRBJ2-1, the full variable domain reads GAGVSQSPRYKVTKRGQDVALRCDPISGHVSLYWYRQALGQGPEFLTYFNYEAQQDKSGLPNDRFSAERPEGSISTLTIQRTEQRDSAMYRCASSLDYPLNNEQFFGPGTRLTVL.

This clone occurred a few times. This chain uses TRBV5-1 with TRBJ2-1, with 7 nucleotides matching TRBD1. V shed 4 bases, J shed 0 bases, and the junction held 7 bases outside the gene matches. This CDR3 spans 16 amino acids. The germline V gene has CDR1 SGHRS and CDR2 YFSETQ. The CDR3 DNA reads TGCGCCAGCAGCCTTCCACAGGGGCTCTCCTACAATGAGCAGTTCTTC. Encoded protein: CASSLPQGLSYNEQFF.

In this sample, this clone turned up a few times. This chain connects TRBV3-1 (or the pseudogene TRBV3-2) to TRBJ2-2; 7 nucleotides align to TRBD1. The germline gives CDR1 LGHDT, CDR2 YNNKEL (reference sequence). V shed 0 bases and J 3 bases; nucleotides not matched to a gene: 7. This CDR3 is 17 amino acids long. CDR3 sequence (DNA): TGTGCCAGCAGCCAAGAGGAAGGGACAGCTCACACCGGGGAGCTGTTTTTT. This gives the protein CASSQEEGTAHTGELFF.

The genes are TRBV7-9 and TRBJ1-1; D perhaps matches TRBD1 (6 bases). Trimming pared 4 bases from V and 6 bases from J, leaving 18 bases between. CDR1 is SEHNR and CDR2 is FQNEAQ in the germline V gene (reference sequence). The CDR3 sequence is 15 residues long. The CDR3 sequence: CASSSPDSVIAEAFF. CDR3 nucleotide sequence: TGTGCCAGCAGCTCCCCGGACAGCGTTATCGCTGAAGCTTTCTTT.

J is TRBJ1-1 and V is TRBV4-1; no clear D gene. The CDR3 sequence is 15 residues long. Trimming took 2 bases from V and 1 from J, leaving 11 bases between them. The V gene's germline CDR1 is MGHRA and CDR2 YSYEKL. The CDR3 DNA reads TGCGCCAGCAGCCAAACCGACATCGGGAACACTGAAGCTTTCTTT. Encoded protein: CASSQTDIGNTEAFF.

The chain couples TRBV11-3 to TRBJ2-2, with D maybe TRBD1 (8 bases). The V end was cut by 5 bases, the J end by 4 bases, with 17 bases between. This CDR3 region has 16 residues. Per germline, CDR1 SGHNT and CDR2 YENEEA. The CDR3 protein is CASSPGQGGFTGELFF. The CDR3 region has the DNA TGTGCCAGCAGCCCCGGACAGGGAGGGTTCACCGGGGAGCTGTTTTTT.

This chain joins TRBV6-2 or TRBV6-3 and TRBJ2-7; the match to TRBD1 covers 7 bases. The ends lost 4 bases at V and 3 bases at J; junction bases unmatched: 6. The CDR3 is 14 amino acids. The germline V gene has CDR1 MNHEY and CDR2 SVGEGT. The CDR3 region is CASSWGTAGYEQYF. CDR3 DNA: TGTGCCAGCAGTTGGGGGACAGCAGGCTACGAGCAGTACTTC.

The chain recombines TRBV27 with TRBJ2-1; TRBD1 matches 10 bases. The CDR3 covers 15 residues. The V and J ends lost 5 bases and 2 bases, in that order; junction bases with no gene match: 3. Germline values: CDR1 MNHEY, CDR2 SMNVEV (reference sequence). CDR3 loop: CASSPDRGAYNEQFF. As DNA, the CDR3 is TGTGCCAGCAGTCCGGACAGGGGGGCCTACAATGAGCAGTTCTTC.

This clone appeared a single time. The CDR3 sequence: CAWSVWGRAYTF. Written as DNA, the CDR3 is TGTGCCTGGAGTGTTTGGGGCAGGGCCTACACCTTC. The chain employs TRBV30 and TRBJ1-2; tentatively, D is TRBD1 (5 bases). The CDR3 contains 12 residues. Trimming stripped 0 bases from V and 10 bases from J, with 12 bases between. Germline CDR1 and CDR2: GTSNPN and SVGIG (reference sequence).

This chain links TRBV28 with TRBJ1-1, with 8 bases identical to TRBD1. Germline assignment: CDR1 MDHEN and CDR2 SYDVKM. This CDR3 spans 14 amino acids. With V trimmed by 2 bases and J by 8 bases, 7 bases remained unmatched. CDR3 loop: CASSLVTGVSEAFF. The CDR3 DNA is TGTGCCAGCAGTTTAGTGACAGGGGTGTCGGAAGCTTTCTTT.

This chain links TRBV24-1 with TRBJ2-7, with TRBD1 matching over 7 bases. CDR3 length: 15 amino acids. Trimming removed 7 bases from V and 3 bases from J; junction bases left unmatched: 11. CDR1 and CDR2 (germline): KGHDR, SFDVKD. The CDR3 DNA reads TGTGCCACCAGAACCCACGGGACAGCCATCTACGAGCAGTACTTC. This encodes CATRTHGTAIYEQYF.

The genes are TRBV11-2 and TRBJ2-4, with D unresolved. The CDR3 has 14 residues. Trimming left V 3 bases short and J 7 bases short, with 13 bases between. Germline V lookup: CDR1 SGHAT, CDR2 FQNNGV. CDR3 bases: TGTGCCAGCAGCTTCAGTGTTACTATGAACATTCAGTACTTC. Translated, it gives CASSFSVTMNIQYF.

The gene calls are TRBV4-2 and TRBJ2-1, with 16 bases aligning to TRBD2. Germline lookup yields CDR1 LGHNA and CDR2 YNFKEQ. With 4 bases clipped from V and 0 bases from J, the junction kept 9 bases outside the gene matches. The CDR3 sequence is 20 residues long. Written as DNA, the CDR3 is TGTGCCAGCAGCCGTATCCTGGGACTAGCGGGAGGGAGCTCCTACAATGAGCAGTTCTTC. It translates to CASSRILGLAGGSSYNEQFF.

The gene calls are TRBV7-9 and TRBJ2-3; D might be TRBD2 (5 bases). V lost 2 bases and J 6 bases, leaving 18 bases between the germline ends. Germline V lookup: CDR1 SEHNR, CDR2 FQNEAQ (reference sequence). The CDR3 totals 16 residues. The CDR3 coding sequence is TGTGCCAGCAGCTTAATCAGCAGACGGTTAGCGGATACGCAGTATTTT. This translates into CASSLISRRLADTQYF.

The rearrangement uses TRBV10-3 and TRBJ2-3; D might be TRBD2 (5 bases). This CDR3 has 14 amino acids. Deletions cut 7 bases from V and 4 bases from J, with 15 bases between. The germline CDR1 and CDR2 sequences are ENHRY and SYGVKD. The CDR3 is CAIKLGGSADTQYF. CDR3 nucleotides: TGTGCCATCAAATTAGGTGGGAGCGCAGATACGCAGTATTTT.

The gene calls are TRBV6-4 and TRBJ1-1, with D unresolved. Trimming cost V 3 bases and J 1 base, with 12 bases left between them. Per germline, CDR1 MRHNA and CDR2 SNTAGT. The CDR3 sequence is 15 residues long. The CDR3 loop is CASSETSGGNTEAFF. CDR3 nucleotide sequence: TGTGCCAGCAGTGAAACTAGCGGAGGGAACACTGAAGCTTTCTTT.

The chain recombines TRBV18 with TRBJ2-6; D gene unclear. Germline CDR1 and CDR2: KGHSH and LQKENI. There are 17 residues in the CDR3. V lost 3 bases and J 0 bases, leaving 12 bases between the germline ends. The CDR3 loop reads CASSPNMVSSGANVLTF. DNA of the CDR3: TGTGCCAGCTCACCCAACATGGTTTCCTCTGGGGCCAACGTCCTGACTTTC.

The chain uses TRBV24-1 and TRBJ2-3; 9 nucleotides agree with TRBD1. There are 14 residues in the CDR3. Looked up from germline, CDR1 is KGHDR and CDR2 is SFDVKD. Trimming cost V 6 bases and J 6 bases; bases outside gene matches: 6. The CDR3 sequence is CATSSQGASDTQYF. The CDR3 DNA reads TGTGCCACCAGTTCACAGGGGGCGAGCGATACGCAGTATTTT.

This clone was counted only a few times. V usage is TRBV6-5 and J usage is TRBJ1-2; a weak D match, TRBD1 (6 bases). This CDR3 has 14 amino acids. The V and J ends lost 7 bases and 4 bases respectively, with 16 bases between them. Germline assignment: CDR1 MNHEY and CDR2 SVGAGI. The CDR3 DNA follows: TGTGCCAGCAAGAGGACAGATTCTCTCTATGGCTACACCTTC. Translation: CASKRTDSLYGYTF.

This clone came up once. A read error may account for a junction end that differs from germline. The V gene is TRBV10-3, the J gene TRBJ1-1, with D possibly TRBD1 on 6 matching bases. The CDR3 sequence is 14 residues long. In germline, CDR1 is ENHRY, CDR2 SYGVKD. The CDR3 loop is CATKTGTSNSEAFF. CDR3 sequence (DNA): TGTGCCACTAAAACTGGGACATCTAACAGTGAAGCTTTCTTT.

This chain uses TRBV19 with TRBJ2-5, with 9 bases lining up with TRBD1. CDR1 is LNHDA and CDR2 is SQIVND in the germline V gene (reference sequence). The CDR3 runs to 16 residues. Unmatched junction bases numbered 6, after V lost 1 base and J lost 3 bases. CDR3 amino acids: CASSIVPGQGKETQYF. Here the CDR3 DNA reads TGTGCCAGTAGTATAGTGCCCGGACAGGGGAAAGAGACCCAGTACTTC.

A note on this clone: The junction and the germline gene differ at one end; a read error may be behind it. The V and J genes are TRBV7-7 and TRBJ2-1; D is undetermined. Germline V lookup: CDR1 SSHAT, CDR2 FNYEAQ (reference sequence). The CDR3 runs to 15 residues. The CDR3 region has the DNA TGTGCTAGCAGCCCCACTCTACGTCCCTACAATGAGCAGTTCTTC. This gives the protein CASSPTLRPYNEQFF.